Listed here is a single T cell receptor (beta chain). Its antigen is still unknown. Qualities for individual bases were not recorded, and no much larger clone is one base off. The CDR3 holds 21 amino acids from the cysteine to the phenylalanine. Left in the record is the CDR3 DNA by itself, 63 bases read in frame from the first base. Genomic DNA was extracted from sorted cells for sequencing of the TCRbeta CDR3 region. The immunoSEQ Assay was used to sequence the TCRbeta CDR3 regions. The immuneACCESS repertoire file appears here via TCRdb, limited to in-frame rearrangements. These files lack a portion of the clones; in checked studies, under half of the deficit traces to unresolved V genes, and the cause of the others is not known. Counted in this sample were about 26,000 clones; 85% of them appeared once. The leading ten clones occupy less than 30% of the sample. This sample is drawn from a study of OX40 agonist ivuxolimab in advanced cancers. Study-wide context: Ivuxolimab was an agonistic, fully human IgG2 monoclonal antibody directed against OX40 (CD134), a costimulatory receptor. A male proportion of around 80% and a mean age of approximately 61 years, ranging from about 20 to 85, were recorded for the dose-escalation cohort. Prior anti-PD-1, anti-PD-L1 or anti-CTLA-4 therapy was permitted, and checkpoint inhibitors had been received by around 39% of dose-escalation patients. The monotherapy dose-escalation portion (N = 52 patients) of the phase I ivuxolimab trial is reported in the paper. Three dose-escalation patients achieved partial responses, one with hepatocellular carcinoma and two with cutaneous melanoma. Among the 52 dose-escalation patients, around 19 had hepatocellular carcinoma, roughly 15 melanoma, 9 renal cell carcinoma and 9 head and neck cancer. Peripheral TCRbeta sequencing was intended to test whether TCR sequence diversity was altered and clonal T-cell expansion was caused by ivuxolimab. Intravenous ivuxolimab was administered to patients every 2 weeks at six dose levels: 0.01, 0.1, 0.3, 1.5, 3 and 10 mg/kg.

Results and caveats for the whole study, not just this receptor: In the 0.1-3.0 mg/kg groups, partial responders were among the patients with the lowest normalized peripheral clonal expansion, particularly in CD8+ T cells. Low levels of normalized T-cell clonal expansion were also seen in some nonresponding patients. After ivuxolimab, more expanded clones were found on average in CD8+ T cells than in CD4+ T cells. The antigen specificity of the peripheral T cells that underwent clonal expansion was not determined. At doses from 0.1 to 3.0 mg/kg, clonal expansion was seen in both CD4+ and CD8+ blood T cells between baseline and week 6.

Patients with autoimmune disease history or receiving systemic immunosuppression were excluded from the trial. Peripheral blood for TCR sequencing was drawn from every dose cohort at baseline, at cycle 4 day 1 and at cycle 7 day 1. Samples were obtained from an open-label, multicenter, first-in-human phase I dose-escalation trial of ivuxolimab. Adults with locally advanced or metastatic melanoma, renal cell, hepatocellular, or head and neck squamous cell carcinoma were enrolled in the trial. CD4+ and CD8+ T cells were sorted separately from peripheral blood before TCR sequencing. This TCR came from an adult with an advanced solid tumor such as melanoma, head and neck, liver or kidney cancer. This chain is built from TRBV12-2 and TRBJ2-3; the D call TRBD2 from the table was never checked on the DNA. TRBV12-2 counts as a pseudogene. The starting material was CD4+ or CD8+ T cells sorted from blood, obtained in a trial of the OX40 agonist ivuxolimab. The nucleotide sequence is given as TGTGCAAGTCGCTCGGAGGTGGGTAGCGGGGGTGACCTAGTCCGCACAGATACGCAGTATTTT. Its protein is CASRSEVGSGGDLVRTDTQYF.